The rows below give T cell receptor beta chains drawn from one sample of a study. One entry per CDR3 protein results from TCRdb running MiXCR on the 5' RACE reads. Among 20,000 to 25,000 distinct CDR3 sequences listed, more than 25% were seen once. Material: tumor-infiltrating naive CD4+ T cells sorted from the breast tumor. The receptors shown here come from a female donor with breast cancer. CDR3s include the opening cysteine and the closing phenylalanine or tryptophan. Each record gives: CDR3 protein, CDR3 DNA, V gene, D gene, J gene, clone size. A D gene is named only where the DNA matches it firmly. Rows give clone size only sometimes, using once, few, many, or a class for an expanded clone.

CDR3aa: CASSPTFTDMQYF
CDR3nt: TGTGCCAGCAGCCCAACTTTCACAGATATGCAGTATTTT
v_gene: TRBV9
d_gene: NA
j_gene: TRBJ2-3
abundance: few

CDR3aa: CASGLRLPYTDTQYF
CDR3nt: TGTGCCAGCGGTCTTCGACTGCCCTACACAGATACGCAGTATTTT
v_gene: TRBV5-6
d_gene: NA
j_gene: TRBJ2-3
abundance: NA

CDR3aa: CASSEAWGALAFF
CDR3nt: TGTGCCAGCAGTGAAGCATGGGGGGCGCTGGCTTTCTTT
v_gene: TRBV6-1
d_gene: NA
j_gene: TRBJ1-1
abundance: many

CDR3aa: CAISSGGGLNEQYF
CDR3nt: TGTGCCATCAGTAGTGGGGGAGGCTTAAACGAGCAGTACTTC
v_gene: TRBV10-3
d_gene: NA
j_gene: TRBJ2-7
abundance: many

CDR3aa: CASSIDRGDTEAFF
CDR3nt: TGCGCCAGCAGCATTGACAGGGGGGACACTGAAGCTTTCTTT
v_gene: TRBV5-1
d_gene: TRBD1
j_gene: TRBJ1-1
abundance: few

CDR3aa: CASGQTSGLYEQYF
CDR3nt: TGTGCCAGCGGACAAACTAGCGGCCTCTACGAGCAGTACTTC
v_gene: TRBV12-3/TRBV12-4
d_gene: TRBD2
j_gene: TRBJ2-7
abundance: many

CDR3aa: CSASGLAGFYEQFF
CDR3nt: TGCAGTGCTAGCGGGCTAGCGGGTTTCTATGAGCAGTTCTTC
v_gene: TRBV20-1
d_gene: TRBD2
j_gene: TRBJ2-1
abundance: NA

CDR3aa: CAISESGGETQYF
CDR3nt: TGTGCCATCAGTGAGAGTGGAGGGGAGACCCAGTACTTC
v_gene: TRBV10-3
d_gene: NA
j_gene: TRBJ2-5
abundance: NA

CDR3aa: CASRRDSRQPQHF
CDR3nt: TGTGCCAGCAGGAGGGACAGTCGGCAGCCCCAGCATTTT
v_gene: TRBV12-3/TRBV12-4
d_gene: TRBD1
j_gene: TRBJ1-5
abundance: many

CDR3aa: CASLTQRGYYNEQFF
CDR3nt: TGTGCCAGCCTAACGCAGCGGGGGTACTACAATGAGCAGTTCTTC
v_gene: TRBV12-3/TRBV12-4
d_gene: TRBD2
j_gene: TRBJ2-1
abundance: medium-sized

CDR3aa: CASSRTLSSTDTQYF
CDR3nt: TGTGCCAGCTCAAGGACACTATCTAGCACAGATACGCAGTATTTT
v_gene: TRBV18
d_gene: NA
j_gene: TRBJ2-3
abundance: NA

CDR3aa: CASSDGTGGFNQPQHF
CDR3nt: TGTGCCAGCAGTGACGGGACAGGGGGCTTCAATCAGCCCCAGCATTTT
v_gene: TRBV2
d_gene: TRBD1
j_gene: TRBJ1-5
abundance: few

CDR3aa: CASRQGVTEAFF
CDR3nt: TGTGCCAGCAGACAGGGGGTCACTGAAGCTTTCTTT
v_gene: TRBV6-5
d_gene: TRBD1
j_gene: TRBJ1-1
abundance: many

CDR3aa: CASSNRDRTNTGELFF
CDR3nt: TGTGCCAGCAGTAACCGGGACAGGACGAACACCGGGGAGCTGTTTTTT
v_gene: TRBV6-6
d_gene: TRBD1
j_gene: TRBJ2-2
abundance: NA

CDR3aa: CASSYSTISGNHEQYF
CDR3nt: TGTGCCAGCAGTTACTCGACTATTAGCGGGAATCACGAGCAGTACTTC
v_gene: TRBV6-6
d_gene: TRBD2
j_gene: TRBJ2-7
abundance: many

CDR3aa: CASSQGHRGYTGELFF
CDR3nt: TGTGCCAGCAGCCAAGGCCACAGGGGATACACCGGGGAGCTGTTTTTT
v_gene: TRBV4-2
d_gene: TRBD1
j_gene: TRBJ2-2
abundance: few

CDR3aa: CASSFPDRNYEQYF
CDR3nt: TGTGCCAGCAGTTTCCCGGACAGAAACTACGAGCAGTACTTC
v_gene: TRBV6-6
d_gene: NA
j_gene: TRBJ2-7
abundance: many

CDR3aa: CASSLTERGANVLTF
CDR3nt: TGTGCCAGCAGTTTGACAGAGCGGGGGGCCAACGTCCTGACTTTC
v_gene: TRBV6-5
d_gene: NA
j_gene: TRBJ2-6
abundance: NA

CDR3aa: CASSSRGPEGYTF
CDR3nt: TGTGCCAGCAGTTCGCGGGGCCCGGAGGGCTACACCTTC
v_gene: TRBV12-3/TRBV12-4
d_gene: NA
j_gene: TRBJ1-2
abundance: NA

CDR3aa: CSAPGTGEETQYF
CDR3nt: TGCAGTGCCCCCGGGACAGGGGAAGAGACCCAGTACTTC
v_gene: TRBV20-1
d_gene: TRBD1
j_gene: TRBJ2-5
abundance: few

CDR3aa: CSAKSGGGSYNEQFF
CDR3nt: TGCAGCGCGAAATCGGGCGGTGGCTCCTACAATGAGCAGTTCTTC
v_gene: TRBV29-1
d_gene: NA
j_gene: TRBJ2-1
abundance: NA

CDR3aa: CASSYSWRRNTEAFF
CDR3nt: TGTGCCAGCAGTTACTCTTGGCGGAGGAACACTGAAGCTTTCTTT
v_gene: TRBV6-2/TRBV6-3
d_gene: NA
j_gene: TRBJ1-1
abundance: few

CDR3aa: CASSQGSRKWTGELFF
CDR3nt: TGTGCCAGCAGCCAAGGAAGCCGAAAGTGGACCGGGGAGCTGTTTTTT
v_gene: TRBV3-1
d_gene: NA
j_gene: TRBJ2-2
abundance: few

CDR3aa: CASSLDPLPEKLFF
CDR3nt: TGTGCCAGCAGCTTGGACCCCTTACCTGAAAAACTGTTTTTT
v_gene: TRBV5-8
d_gene: NA
j_gene: TRBJ1-4
abundance: NA

CDR3aa: CASRLPGQGSANEQFF
CDR3nt: TGTGCCAGCAGATTACCGGGACAGGGTTCTGCAAATGAGCAGTTCTTC
v_gene: TRBV7-9
d_gene: TRBD1
j_gene: TRBJ2-1
abundance: once

CDR3aa: CASSLTVRNTEAFF
CDR3nt: TGTGCCAGCAGTCTTACAGTTAGGAACACTGAAGCTTTCTTT
v_gene: TRBV12-3/TRBV12-4
d_gene: NA
j_gene: TRBJ1-1
abundance: many

CDR3aa: CASSPPGQPLFQPQHF
CDR3nt: TGTGCCAGCTCACCACCAGGACAGCCTTTATTCCAGCCCCAGCATTTT
v_gene: TRBV18
d_gene: NA
j_gene: TRBJ1-5
abundance: few

CDR3aa: CASSVRYNEQFF
CDR3nt: TGCGCCAGCAGCGTGCGCTACAATGAGCAGTTCTTC
v_gene: TRBV5-1
d_gene: NA
j_gene: TRBJ2-1
abundance: NA

CDR3aa: CASSLLSSTDTQYF
CDR3nt: TGCGCCAGCAGCTTACTATCCAGCACAGATACGCAGTATTTT
v_gene: TRBV5-1
d_gene: NA
j_gene: TRBJ2-3
abundance: medium-sized

CDR3aa: CASSHSDRGNYNEQFF
CDR3nt: TGCGCCAGCAGTCATTCGGACAGGGGGAATTACAATGAGCAGTTCTTC
v_gene: TRBV23-1
d_gene: TRBD1
j_gene: TRBJ2-1
abundance: few

CDR3aa: CASSEPGLAGANIQYF
CDR3nt: TGTGCCAGCAGTGAACCCGGCCTAGCGGGAGCAAACATTCAGTACTTC
v_gene: TRBV6-1
d_gene: TRBD2
j_gene: TRBJ2-4
abundance: NA

CDR3aa: CASSLAAGWAYEQYF
CDR3nt: TGTGCCAGCAGCTTAGCAGCTGGGTGGGCCTACGAGCAGTACTTC
v_gene: TRBV7-2
d_gene: NA
j_gene: TRBJ2-7
abundance: few

CDR3aa: CASGRRDIQYF
CDR3nt: TGTGCCAGCGGTCGCAGGGACATTCAGTACTTC
v_gene: TRBV12-3/TRBV12-4
d_gene: NA
j_gene: TRBJ2-4
abundance: few

CDR3aa: CASSLDDYEQYF
CDR3nt: TGTGCCAGCAGCTTAGACGATTACGAGCAGTACTTC
v_gene: TRBV7-9
d_gene: NA
j_gene: TRBJ2-7
abundance: few

CDR3aa: CASSYGGRDNEQFF
CDR3nt: TGTGCCAGCAGTTACGGGGGGCGAGACAATGAGCAGTTCTTC
v_gene: TRBV6-5
d_gene: NA
j_gene: TRBJ2-1
abundance: NA

CDR3aa: CASSPWTSGRWGGFF
CDR3nt: TGTGCCAGCAGCCCGTGGACTAGCGGGAGATGGGGGGGGTTCTTC
v_gene: TRBV7-8
d_gene: TRBD2
j_gene: TRBJ2-1
abundance: medium-sized

CDR3aa: CASSLSGGAYEPYF
CDR3nt: TGTGCCAGCAGCTTGAGCGGGGGAGCCTACGAGCCGTACTTC
v_gene: TRBV11-2
d_gene: TRBD2
j_gene: TRBJ2-7
abundance: NA

CDR3aa: CASGLGEETQYF
CDR3nt: TGTGCTAGTGGTTTGGGGGAAGAGACCCAGTACTTC
v_gene: TRBV12-5
d_gene: NA
j_gene: TRBJ2-5
abundance: NA

CDR3aa: CASSRNWGSTDTQYF
CDR3nt: TGCGCCAGCAGCCGGAACTGGGGCAGCACAGATACGCAGTATTTT
v_gene: TRBV5-1
d_gene: NA
j_gene: TRBJ2-3
abundance: medium-sized

CDR3aa: CASSGRDSSYEQYF
CDR3nt: TGTGCCAGCAGCGGGAGGGACTCCTCCTACGAGCAGTACTTC
v_gene: TRBV9
d_gene: NA
j_gene: TRBJ2-7
abundance: medium-sized

CDR3aa: CSARKGLAGEMVEQFF
CDR3nt: TGCAGTGCTAGGAAGGGACTAGCGGGAGAAATGGTTGAGCAGTTCTTC
v_gene: TRBV20-1
d_gene: TRBD2
j_gene: TRBJ2-1
abundance: NA

CDR3aa: CASSQTAGMDF
CDR3nt: TGTGCCAGTAGTCAAACAGCGGGCATGGACTTT
v_gene: TRBV19
d_gene: NA
j_gene: TRBJ1-1
abundance: few

CDR3aa: CASSPRPKNTEAFF
CDR3nt: TGTGCCAGCAGTCCGCGTCCCAAGAACACTGAAGCTTTCTTT
v_gene: TRBV12-3/TRBV12-4
d_gene: NA
j_gene: TRBJ1-1
abundance: many

CDR3aa: CASNASGTSLGNEQFF
CDR3nt: TGTGCCAGCAACGCCTCCGGGACGTCGTTAGGGAATGAGCAGTTCTTC
v_gene: TRBV9
d_gene: NA
j_gene: TRBJ2-1
abundance: NA

CDR3aa: CASSPGQGLYGYTF
CDR3nt: TGCGCCAGCAGCCCAGGACAGGGACTCTATGGCTACACCTTC
v_gene: TRBV5-1
d_gene: TRBD1
j_gene: TRBJ1-2
abundance: many

CDR3aa: CATSDSSSGPYNEQLF
CDR3nt: TGTGCCACCAGTGATTCGTCTAGCGGGCCCTACAATGAGCAGCTCTTC
v_gene: TRBV24-1
d_gene: TRBD2
j_gene: TRBJ2-1
abundance: NA

CDR3aa: CASSEGDVGYYGYTF
CDR3nt: TGTGCCAGCAGCGAGGGGGACGTCGGGTACTATGGCTACACCTTC
v_gene: TRBV9
d_gene: NA
j_gene: TRBJ1-2
abundance: NA

CDR3aa: CASSQGPFGPQHF
CDR3nt: TGTGCCAGCAGCCAAGGACCCTTCGGGCCCCAGCATTTT
v_gene: TRBV14
d_gene: NA
j_gene: TRBJ1-5
abundance: NA

CDR3aa: CAISEGTGGYEQYF
CDR3nt: TGTGCCATCAGTGAAGGGACAGGGGGATACGAGCAGTACTTC
v_gene: TRBV10-3
d_gene: TRBD1
j_gene: TRBJ2-7
abundance: many

CDR3aa: CASSYGGSSYNEQFF
CDR3nt: TGTGCCAGCAGTTACGGGGGTAGCTCCTACAATGAGCAGTTCTTC
v_gene: TRBV6-5
d_gene: NA
j_gene: TRBJ2-1
abundance: few

CDR3aa: CASSGQSYEQYF
CDR3nt: TGTGCCAGCAGTGGACAGTCCTACGAGCAGTACTTC
v_gene: TRBV2
d_gene: NA
j_gene: TRBJ2-7
abundance: many